Sequencing of this TCR beta chain was carried out in a study of cytomegalovirus exposure and HLA in healthy donors. Method: immunoSEQ multiplex PCR; TCRdb's copy keeps in-frame clones and lacks some. Of tens of thousands of clones listed, roughly 92% are singletons. The study's findings and limits: Despite most TCR sequences being rare, some public TCRs occurred in many donors. Cytomegalovirus association was assigned to around 150 TCR beta chains.

With respect to this clone: Its specificity is unknown.

Germline CDR1 and CDR2: SGHNT and YYREEE (reference sequence). Trimming took 4 bases from V and 7 from J; bases not matched to a gene: 5. The CDR3 contains 16 residues. The specimen sequenced was PBMCs. This clonotype was obtained from a woman between 18 and 29 years old in good health and CMV-seropositive. The chain has TRBV5-4 and TRBJ2-2; 15 bases are shared with TRBD2. This CDR3 is CASSRGTSGRSGELFF. The CDR3 region has the DNA TGTGCCAGCAGCAGGGGGACTAGCGGGAGGAGCGGGGAGCTGTTTTTT.